These 9 T cell receptor beta chains originate from one sample sequenced in a study. TCRdb passed the RT-PCR reads through MiXCR, listing each CDR3 protein once. The data hold about 680,000 distinct CDR3 sequences, with more than 13% observed a single time. The source material was memory CD4+ T cells from blood. These receptors all come from a female donor in good health, serving as a healthy control.

This clonotype was picked up a small number of times. The CDR3 spells CASSSFGTPDRETQYF. CDR3 sequence (DNA): TGTGCCAGCAGCTCGTTCGGGACTCCCGACCGAGAGACCCAGTACTTC. The chain employs TRBV7-3 and TRBJ2-5, with a possible D match to TRBD2 (6 bases). The ends were cut back, 4 bases at V and 4 bases at J, with 19 bases in the middle. Germline assignment: CDR1 SGHTA and CDR2 FQGTGA. This CDR3 is 16 amino acids long.

This clonotype has more than one count but fewer than ten. The chain has TRBV5-1 and TRBJ2-2; D tentatively reads TRBD1 or TRBD2 (6 bases each). The CDR3 has 14 residues. The germline V gene has CDR1 SGHRS and CDR2 YFSETQ. V was cut by 8 bases and J by 2 bases, with 13 bases left in between. CDR3 coding DNA: TGCGCCAGTGGGGGGCCGCTCAACACCGGGGAGCTGTTTTTT. The encoded protein is CASGGPLNTGELFF.

Worth noting for this clonotype: A read error may explain this, as a much larger clone is one base away. The chain employs TRBV20-1 and TRBJ1-5, with TRBD1 matching 7 bases. Germline values: CDR1 DFQATT, CDR2 SNEGSKA (reference sequence). This CDR3 has 15 residues. DNA for the CDR3: TGCTGTGCTCGGACAGGACTGGGCCGAGATCAGCCCCAGCATTTT. Translating it yields CCARTGLGRDQPQHF.

This clonotype has just a few counts. This rearrangement joins TRBV4-3 to TRBJ2-4, with 9 bases identical to TRBD2. The germline V gene encodes CDR1 LGHNA and CDR2 YSLEER. The CDR3 extends over 18 amino acids. The V segment lost 3 bases and the J segment 5 bases; nucleotides outside the gene matches: 14. CDR3 in amino acids: CASSQGLPASGRQNIQYF. CDR3 nucleotides: TGCGCCAGCAGCCAGGGTTTGCCCGCGAGCGGGAGGCAAAACATTCAGTACTTC.

The chain links TRBV10-3 to TRBJ2-5; D tentatively reads TRBD1 or TRBD2 (6 bases each). The length of the CDR3 is 16 residues. From germline, CDR1 is ENHRY and CDR2 SYGVKD. V lost 0 bases, J lost 5 bases, and 16 bases lay in between. CDR3 in amino acids: CAISESRPGAGETQYF. CDR3 DNA: TGTGCCATCAGTGAGTCGAGGCCGGGGGCCGGGGAGACCCAGTACTTC.

In this sample, this clonotype turned up a few times. The rearrangement uses TRBV5-1 and TRBJ2-6, with TRBD1 identical over 8 bases. Per germline, CDR1 SGHRS and CDR2 YFSETQ. Unmatched junction bases numbered 12, after V lost 6 bases and J lost 1 base. The CDR3 length is 18 residues. The CDR3 nucleotides are TGCGCCAGCACTCTCGCCGGGACAGGAGGGTCTGGGGCCAACGTCCTGACTTTC. It is translated as CASTLAGTGGSGANVLTF.

CDR3 loop: CAWSVSGRYEQYF. The DNA of the CDR3 is TGTGCCTGGAGTGTAAGTGGCCGGTACGAGCAGTACTTC. The chain joins TRBV30 to TRBJ2-7; D is undetermined. The V end lost 0 bases, the J end lost 4 bases, and 10 bases lay between the germline ends. Germline V gene lookup returns CDR1 GTSNPN and CDR2 SVGIG (reference sequence). The CDR3 consists of 13 residues.

In nucleotides, the CDR3 is TGTGCCACCAGCAAAGGACTAGCGAGATACGAGCAGTACTTC. This codes for CATSKGLARYEQYF. V and J are TRBV15 and TRBJ2-7; TRBD2 agrees at 9 bases. J gave up 4 bases and V 4 bases, and 5 bases lay outside the gene matches. The CDR3 consists of 14 residues. Germline CDR1 and CDR2: LNHNV and YYDKDF (reference sequence).

The chain is built from TRBV27 and TRBJ1-5; D unresolved. This CDR3 region has 15 residues. Germline V gene sequence: CDR1 MNHEY, CDR2 SMNVEV (reference sequence). The V and J ends lost 6 bases and 3 bases respectively, with 15 bases between them. The CDR3 DNA follows: TGTGCCAGCAGGAAAGGACTAAACCTCAATCAGCCCCAGCATTTT. Its protein is CASRKGLNLNQPQHF.